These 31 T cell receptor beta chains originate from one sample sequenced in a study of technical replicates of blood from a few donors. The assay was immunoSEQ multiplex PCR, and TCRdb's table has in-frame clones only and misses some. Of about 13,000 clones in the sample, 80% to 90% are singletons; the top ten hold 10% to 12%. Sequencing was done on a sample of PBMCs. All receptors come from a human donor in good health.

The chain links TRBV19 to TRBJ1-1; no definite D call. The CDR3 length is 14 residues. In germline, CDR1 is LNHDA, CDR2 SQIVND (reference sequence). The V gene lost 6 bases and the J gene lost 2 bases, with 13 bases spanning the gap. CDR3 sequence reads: CASSILEGNTEAFF. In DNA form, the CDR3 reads TGTGCCAGTAGCATATTGGAGGGTAACACTGAAGCTTTCTTT.

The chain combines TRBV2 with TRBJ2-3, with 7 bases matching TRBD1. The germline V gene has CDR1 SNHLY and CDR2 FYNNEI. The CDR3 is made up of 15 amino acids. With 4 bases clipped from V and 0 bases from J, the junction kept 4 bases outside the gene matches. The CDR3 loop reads CASSGQGDSTDTQYF. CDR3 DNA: TGTGCCAGCAGTGGCCAGGGGGATAGCACAGATACGCAGTATTTT.

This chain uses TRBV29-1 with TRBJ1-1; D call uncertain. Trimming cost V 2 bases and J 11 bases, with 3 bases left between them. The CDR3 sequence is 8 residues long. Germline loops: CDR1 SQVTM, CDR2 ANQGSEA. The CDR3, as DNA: TGCAGCGTTGAAACTGCTTTCTTT. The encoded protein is CSVETAFF.

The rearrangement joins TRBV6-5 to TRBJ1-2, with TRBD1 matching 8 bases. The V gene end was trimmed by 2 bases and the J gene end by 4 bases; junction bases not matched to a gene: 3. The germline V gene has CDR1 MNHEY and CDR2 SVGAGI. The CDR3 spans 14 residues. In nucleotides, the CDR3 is TGTGCCAGCAGTTACGACAGGGGCTCCTATGGCTACACCTTC. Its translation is CASSYDRGSYGYTF.

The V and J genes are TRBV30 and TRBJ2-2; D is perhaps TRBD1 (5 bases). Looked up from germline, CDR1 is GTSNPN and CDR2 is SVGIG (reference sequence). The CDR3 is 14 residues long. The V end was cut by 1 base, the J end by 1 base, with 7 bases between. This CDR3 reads CAWSGTLNTGELFF. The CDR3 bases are TGTGCCTGGAGTGGGACACTGAACACCGGGGAGCTGTTTTTT.

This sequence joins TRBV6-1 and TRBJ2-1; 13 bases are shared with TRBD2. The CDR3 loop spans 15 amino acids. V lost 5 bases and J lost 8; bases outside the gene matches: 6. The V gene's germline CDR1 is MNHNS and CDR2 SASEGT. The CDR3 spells CASSKTSGRPDEQFF. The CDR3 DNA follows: TGTGCCAGCAGTAAGACTAGCGGGAGGCCGGATGAGCAGTTCTTC.

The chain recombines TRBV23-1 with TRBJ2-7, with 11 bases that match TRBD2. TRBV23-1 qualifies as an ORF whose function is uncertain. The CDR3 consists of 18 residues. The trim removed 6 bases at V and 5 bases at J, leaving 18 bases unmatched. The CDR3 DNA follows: TGCGCCAGCAGCCTTATACGGATACTAGCGGGAGATGTCAACGAGCAGTACTTC. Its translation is CASSLIRILAGDVNEQYF.

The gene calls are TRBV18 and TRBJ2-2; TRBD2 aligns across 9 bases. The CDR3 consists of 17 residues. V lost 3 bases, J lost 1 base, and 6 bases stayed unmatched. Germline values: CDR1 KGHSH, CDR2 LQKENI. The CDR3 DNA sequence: TGTGCCAGCTCACCTGTACTAGCGGGCCTGAACACCGGGGAGCTGTTTTTT. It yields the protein CASSPVLAGLNTGELFF.

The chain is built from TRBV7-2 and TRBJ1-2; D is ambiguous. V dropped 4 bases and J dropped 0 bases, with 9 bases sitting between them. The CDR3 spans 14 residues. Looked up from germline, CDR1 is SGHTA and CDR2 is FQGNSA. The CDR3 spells CASSSREANYGYTF. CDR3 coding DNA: TGTGCCAGCAGCTCCCGGGAGGCTAACTATGGCTACACCTTC.

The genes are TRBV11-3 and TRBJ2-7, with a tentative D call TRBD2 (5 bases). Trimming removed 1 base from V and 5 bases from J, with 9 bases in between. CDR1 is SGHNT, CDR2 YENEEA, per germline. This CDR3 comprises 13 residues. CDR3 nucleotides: TGTGCCAGCAGCTTAGGTGGGGAGAACGAGCAGTACTTC. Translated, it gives CASSLGGENEQYF.

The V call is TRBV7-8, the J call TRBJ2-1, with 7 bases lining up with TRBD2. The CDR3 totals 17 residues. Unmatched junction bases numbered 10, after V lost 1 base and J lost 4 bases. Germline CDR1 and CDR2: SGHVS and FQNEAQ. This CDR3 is CASSLDGGRGGYNEQFF. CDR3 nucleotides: TGTGCCAGCAGCTTAGATGGCGGGAGAGGTGGGTACAATGAGCAGTTCTTC.

CDR3 loop: CASSVSRPDVYEQYF. Written as DNA, the CDR3 is TGTGCCAGCAGTGTATCGCGGCCAGACGTTTACGAGCAGTACTTC. The rearrangement joins TRBV6-5 to TRBJ2-7; D not certain. The V and J ends lost 5 bases and 4 bases respectively, with 18 bases between them. Germline loops: CDR1 MNHEY, CDR2 SVGAGI. CDR3 length equals 15 residues.

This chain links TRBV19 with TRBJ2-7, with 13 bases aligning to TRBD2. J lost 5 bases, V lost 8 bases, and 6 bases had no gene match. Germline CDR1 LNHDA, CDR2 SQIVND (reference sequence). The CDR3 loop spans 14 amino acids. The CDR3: CASATSGRANEQYF. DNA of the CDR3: TGTGCCAGTGCTACTAGCGGGAGGGCGAACGAGCAGTACTTC.

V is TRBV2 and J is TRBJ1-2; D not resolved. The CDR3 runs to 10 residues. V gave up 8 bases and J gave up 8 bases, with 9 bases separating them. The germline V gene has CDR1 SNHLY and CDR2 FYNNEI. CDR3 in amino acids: CASGAGGYTF. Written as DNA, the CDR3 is TGTGCCAGCGGAGCGGGGGGCTACACCTTC.

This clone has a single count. CDR3 in DNA: TGTGCCAGCAGTCGACAGCCGAACACTGAAGCTTTCTTT. Amino acid sequence: CASSRQPNTEAFF. The V call is TRBV25-1, the J call TRBJ1-1; D is perhaps TRBD1 (5 bases). The germline V gene encodes CDR1 MGHDK and CDR2 SYGVNS. V lost 5 bases and J lost 1, with 8 bases in between. CDR3 length: 13 residues.

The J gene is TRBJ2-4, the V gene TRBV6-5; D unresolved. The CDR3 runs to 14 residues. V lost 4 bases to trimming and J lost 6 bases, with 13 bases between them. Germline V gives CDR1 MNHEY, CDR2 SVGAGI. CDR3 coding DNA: TGTGCCAGCAGTTCTTATCCATCGGTAAACATTCAGTACTTC. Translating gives CASSSYPSVNIQYF.

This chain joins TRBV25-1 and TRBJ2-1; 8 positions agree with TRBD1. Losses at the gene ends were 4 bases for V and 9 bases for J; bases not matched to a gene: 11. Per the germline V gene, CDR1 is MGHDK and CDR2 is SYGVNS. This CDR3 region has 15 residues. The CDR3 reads CASSGLGTGRGEQFF. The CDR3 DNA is TGTGCCAGCAGTGGCTTGGGGACAGGCAGGGGTGAGCAGTTCTTC.

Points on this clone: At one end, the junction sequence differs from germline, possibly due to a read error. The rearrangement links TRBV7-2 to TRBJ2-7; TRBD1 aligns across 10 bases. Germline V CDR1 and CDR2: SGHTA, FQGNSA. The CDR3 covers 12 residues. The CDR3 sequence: CASSPRQGAVDF. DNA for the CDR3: TGTGCCAGCAGCCCAAGACAGGGGGCCGTCGACTTC.

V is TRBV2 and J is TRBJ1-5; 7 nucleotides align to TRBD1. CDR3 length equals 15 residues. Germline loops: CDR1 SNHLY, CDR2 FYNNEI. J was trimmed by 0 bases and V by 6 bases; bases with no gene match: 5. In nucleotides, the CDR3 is TGTGCCAGCAGACAAGGACAGGTTAGCAATCAGCCCCAGCATTTT. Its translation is CASRQGQVSNQPQHF.

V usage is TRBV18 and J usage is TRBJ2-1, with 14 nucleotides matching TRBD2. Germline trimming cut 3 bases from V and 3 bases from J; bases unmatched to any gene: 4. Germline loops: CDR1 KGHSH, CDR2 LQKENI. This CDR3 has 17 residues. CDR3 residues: CASSPAGTSGSYNEQFF. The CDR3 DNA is TGTGCCAGCTCACCGGCCGGGACTAGCGGGAGCTACAATGAGCAGTTCTTC.

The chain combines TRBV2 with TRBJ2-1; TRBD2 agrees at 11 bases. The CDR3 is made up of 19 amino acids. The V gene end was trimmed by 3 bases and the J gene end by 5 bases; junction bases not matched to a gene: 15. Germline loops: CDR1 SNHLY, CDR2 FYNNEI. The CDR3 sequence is CASSELAGGTRNANNEQFF. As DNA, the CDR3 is TGTGCCAGCAGTGAGCTAGCGGGAGGCACCCGGAACGCAAACAATGAGCAGTTCTTC.

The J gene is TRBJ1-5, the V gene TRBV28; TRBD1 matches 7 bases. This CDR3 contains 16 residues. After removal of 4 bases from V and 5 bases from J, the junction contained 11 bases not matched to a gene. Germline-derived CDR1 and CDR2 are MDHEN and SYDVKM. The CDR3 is CASSSLGTALDQPQHF. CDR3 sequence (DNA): TGTGCCAGCAGTTCCCTTGGGACAGCGCTCGATCAGCCCCAGCATTTT.

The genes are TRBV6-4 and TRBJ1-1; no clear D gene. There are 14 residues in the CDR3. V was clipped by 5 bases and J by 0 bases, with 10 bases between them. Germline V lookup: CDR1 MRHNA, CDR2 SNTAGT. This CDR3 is CASSKEYMNTEAFF. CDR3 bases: TGTGCCAGCAGTAAGGAGTATATGAACACTGAAGCTTTCTTT.

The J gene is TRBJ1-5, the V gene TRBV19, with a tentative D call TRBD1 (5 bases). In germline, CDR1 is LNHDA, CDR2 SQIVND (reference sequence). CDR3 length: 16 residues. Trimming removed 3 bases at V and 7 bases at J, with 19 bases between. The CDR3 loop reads CASSIPGPGRDQPQHF. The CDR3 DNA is TGTGCCAGTAGTATCCCGGGACCAGGGAGGGACCAGCCCCAGCATTTT.

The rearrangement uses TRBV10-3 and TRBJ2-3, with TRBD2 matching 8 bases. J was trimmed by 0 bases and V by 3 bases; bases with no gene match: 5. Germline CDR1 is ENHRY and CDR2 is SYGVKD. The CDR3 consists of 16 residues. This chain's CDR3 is CAISDGAGGSTDTQYF. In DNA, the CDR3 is TGTGCCATCAGTGATGGGGCGGGAGGCAGCACAGATACGCAGTATTTT.

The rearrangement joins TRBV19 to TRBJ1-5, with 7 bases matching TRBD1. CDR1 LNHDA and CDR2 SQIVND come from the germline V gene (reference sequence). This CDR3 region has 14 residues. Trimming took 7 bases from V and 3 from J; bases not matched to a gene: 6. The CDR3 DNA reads TGTGCCAGTATCCCAGGGGGAGTCAATCAGCCCCAGCATTTT. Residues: CASIPGGVNQPQHF.

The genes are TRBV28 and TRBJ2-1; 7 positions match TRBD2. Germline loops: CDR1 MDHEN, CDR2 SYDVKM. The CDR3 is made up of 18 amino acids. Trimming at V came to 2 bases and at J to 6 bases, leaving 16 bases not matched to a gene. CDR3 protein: CASSLRGGGGDPSNEQFF. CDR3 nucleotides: TGTGCCAGCAGTTTACGGGGAGGTGGGGGGGACCCCTCCAATGAGCAGTTCTTC.

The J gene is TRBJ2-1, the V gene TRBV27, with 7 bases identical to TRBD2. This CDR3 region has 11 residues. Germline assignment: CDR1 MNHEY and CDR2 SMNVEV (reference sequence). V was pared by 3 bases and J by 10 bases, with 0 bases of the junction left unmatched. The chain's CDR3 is CASSLGLEQFF. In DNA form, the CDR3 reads TGTGCCAGCAGTTTGGGACTAGAGCAGTTCTTC.

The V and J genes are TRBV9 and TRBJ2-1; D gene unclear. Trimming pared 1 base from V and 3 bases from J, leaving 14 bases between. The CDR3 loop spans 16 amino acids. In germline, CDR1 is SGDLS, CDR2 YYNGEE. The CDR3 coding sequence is TGTGCCAGCAGCGTAACCTACAGCCCCGGCTACAATGAGCAGTTCTTC. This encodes CASSVTYSPGYNEQFF.

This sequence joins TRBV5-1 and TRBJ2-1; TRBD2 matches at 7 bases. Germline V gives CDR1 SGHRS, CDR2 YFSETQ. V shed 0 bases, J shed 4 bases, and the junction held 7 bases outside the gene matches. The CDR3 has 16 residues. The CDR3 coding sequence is TGCGCCAGCAGCTTGGGCTGGCGGGAGCCTTACAATGAGCAGTTCTTC. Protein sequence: CASSLGWREPYNEQFF.

DNA for the CDR3: TGTGCCAGCAGCTTAGTCGCTAGCGGTCCTTACAATGAGCAGTTCTTC. Encoded protein: CASSLVASGPYNEQFF. V is TRBV7-2 and J is TRBJ2-1; TRBD2 aligns across 7 bases. The CDR3 spans 16 residues. The ends lost 1 base at V and 4 bases at J; junction bases unmatched: 7. CDR1 is SGHTA and CDR2 is FQGNSA in the germline V gene. Complete variable domain (other parts from reference TRBV7-2 and TRBJ2-1): GAGVSQSPSNKVTEKGKDVELRCDPISGHTALYWYRQSLGQGLEFLIYFQGNSAPDKSGLPSDRFSAERTGGSVSTLTIQRTQQEDSAVYLCASSLVASGPYNEQFFGPGTRLTVL.